The T cell receptor (beta chain) described here comes from a study of shared clonotypes between healthy human individuals. Whole-study findings and limits: Sorted-subset sequencing was shown by rarefaction to be incomplete despite large depth.

Only in-frame clones appear in the TCRdb table, and some are missing; sequencing was by immunoSEQ multiplex PCR. Found here are roughly 2.5 million clones, approximately 94% of them singletons; the top ten hold over 0.12%. The CDR3 is made up of 15 amino acids. Germline CDR1 is SGDLS and CDR2 is YYNGEE. The ends were cut back, 0 bases at V and 4 bases at J, with 11 bases in the middle. As regards this clone: Its antigen is unknown.

The genes are TRBV9 and TRBJ2-1; D is undetermined. This sequence originates from a young man in good health. Material for sequencing was naive CD4+ T cells sorted from blood. As for subset: CD45RA+ positively selected. CDR3 sequence: CASSVVPNGYNEQFF. In DNA form, the CDR3 reads TGTGCCAGCAGCGTAGTACCAAACGGTTACAATGAGCAGTTCTTC.